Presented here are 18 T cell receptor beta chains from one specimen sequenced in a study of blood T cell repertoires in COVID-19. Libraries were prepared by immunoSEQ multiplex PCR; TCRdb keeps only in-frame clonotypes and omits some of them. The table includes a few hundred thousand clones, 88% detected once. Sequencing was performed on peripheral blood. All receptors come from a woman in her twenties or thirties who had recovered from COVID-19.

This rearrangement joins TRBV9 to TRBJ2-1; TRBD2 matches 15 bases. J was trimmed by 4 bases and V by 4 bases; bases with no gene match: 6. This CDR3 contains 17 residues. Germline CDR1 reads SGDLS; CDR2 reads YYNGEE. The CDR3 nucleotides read TGTGCCAGCAGCCCCGGACTAGCGGGGGGGCCTTACAATGAGCAGTTCTTC. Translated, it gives CASSPGLAGGPYNEQFF.

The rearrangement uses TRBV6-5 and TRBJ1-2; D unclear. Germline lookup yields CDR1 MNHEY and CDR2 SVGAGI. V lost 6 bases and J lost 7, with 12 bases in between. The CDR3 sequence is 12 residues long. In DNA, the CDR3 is TGTGCCAGCAGGAGGGATACTGCTGGCTACACCTTC. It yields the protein CASRRDTAGYTF.

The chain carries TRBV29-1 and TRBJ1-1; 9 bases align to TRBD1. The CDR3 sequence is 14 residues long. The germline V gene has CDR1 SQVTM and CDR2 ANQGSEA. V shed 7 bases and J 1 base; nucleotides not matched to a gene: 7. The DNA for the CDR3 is TGCAGCGGTGGGGACAGGGTGACGAACACTGAAGCTTTCTTT. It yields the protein CSGGDRVTNTEAFF.

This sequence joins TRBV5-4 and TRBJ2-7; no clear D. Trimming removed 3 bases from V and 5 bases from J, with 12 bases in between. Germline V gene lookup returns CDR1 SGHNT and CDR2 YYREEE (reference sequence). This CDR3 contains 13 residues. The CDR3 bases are TGTGCCAGCAGCTCGATTACGGTGGACGAGCAGTACTTC. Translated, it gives CASSSITVDEQYF.

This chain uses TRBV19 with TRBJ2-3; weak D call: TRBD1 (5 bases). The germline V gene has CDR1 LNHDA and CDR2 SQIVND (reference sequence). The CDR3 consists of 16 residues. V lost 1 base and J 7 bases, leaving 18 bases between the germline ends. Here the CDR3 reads CASSIGQGKGTNTQYF. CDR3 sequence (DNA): TGTGCCAGTAGTATAGGGCAGGGTAAGGGCACTAATACGCAGTATTTT.

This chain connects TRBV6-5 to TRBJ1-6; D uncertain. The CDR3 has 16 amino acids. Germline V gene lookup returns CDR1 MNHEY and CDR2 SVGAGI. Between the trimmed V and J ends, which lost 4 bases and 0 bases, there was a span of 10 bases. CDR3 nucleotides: TGTGCCAGCAGTTCCGACTTCAGCTCCTATAATTCACCCCTCCACTTT. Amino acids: CASSSDFSSYNSPLHF.

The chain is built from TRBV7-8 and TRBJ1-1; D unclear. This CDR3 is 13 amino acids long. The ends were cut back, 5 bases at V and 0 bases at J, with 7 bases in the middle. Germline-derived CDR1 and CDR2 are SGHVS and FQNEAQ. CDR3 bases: TGTGCCAGCAGCCAACACCTGAACACTGAAGCTTTCTTT. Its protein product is CASSQHLNTEAFF.

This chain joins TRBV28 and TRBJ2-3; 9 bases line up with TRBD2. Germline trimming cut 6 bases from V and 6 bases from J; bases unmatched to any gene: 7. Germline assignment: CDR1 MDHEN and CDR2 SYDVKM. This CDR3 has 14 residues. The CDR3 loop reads CASRAPGLADTQYF. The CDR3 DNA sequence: TGTGCCAGCAGAGCACCCGGACTAGCGGATACGCAGTATTTT. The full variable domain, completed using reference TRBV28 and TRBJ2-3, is DVKVTQSSRYLVKRTGEKVFLECVQDMDHENMFWYRQDPGLGLRLIYFSYDVKMKEKGDIPEGYSVSREKKERFSLILESASTNQTSMYLCASRAPGLADTQYFGPGTRLTVL.

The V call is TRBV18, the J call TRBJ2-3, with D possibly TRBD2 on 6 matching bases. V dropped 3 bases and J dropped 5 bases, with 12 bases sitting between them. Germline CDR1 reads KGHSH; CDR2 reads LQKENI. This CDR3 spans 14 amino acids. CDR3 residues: CASSPTSIRDTQYF. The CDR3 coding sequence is TGTGCCAGCTCACCGACTAGTATTCGAGATACGCAGTATTTT.

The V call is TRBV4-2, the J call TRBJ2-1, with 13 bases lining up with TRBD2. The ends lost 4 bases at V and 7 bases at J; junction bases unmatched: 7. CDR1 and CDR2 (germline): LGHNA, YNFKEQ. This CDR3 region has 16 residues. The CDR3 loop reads CASSPGRTSGGNEQFF. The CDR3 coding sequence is TGTGCCAGCAGCCCCGGAAGGACTAGCGGGGGTAATGAGCAGTTCTTC.

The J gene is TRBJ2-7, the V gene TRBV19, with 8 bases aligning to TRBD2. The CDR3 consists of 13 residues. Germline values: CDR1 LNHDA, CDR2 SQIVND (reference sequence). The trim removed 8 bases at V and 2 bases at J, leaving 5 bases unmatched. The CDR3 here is CASYGGGAYEQYF. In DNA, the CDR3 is TGTGCCAGTTACGGGGGGGGCGCCTACGAGCAGTACTTC.

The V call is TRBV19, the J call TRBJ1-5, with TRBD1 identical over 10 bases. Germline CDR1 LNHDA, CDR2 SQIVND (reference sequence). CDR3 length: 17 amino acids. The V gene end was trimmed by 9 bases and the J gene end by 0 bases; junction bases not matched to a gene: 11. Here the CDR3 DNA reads TGTGCCAGCGTACCGGGACAGGGGAGAGGTAGCAATCAGCCCCAGCATTTT. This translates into CASVPGQGRGSNQPQHF.

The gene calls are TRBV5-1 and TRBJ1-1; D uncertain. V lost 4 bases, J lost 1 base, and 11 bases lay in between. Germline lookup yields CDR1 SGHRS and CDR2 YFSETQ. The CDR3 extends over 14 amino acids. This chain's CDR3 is CASSEGHTNTEAFF. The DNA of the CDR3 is TGCGCCAGCAGCGAGGGCCATACGAACACTGAAGCTTTCTTT.

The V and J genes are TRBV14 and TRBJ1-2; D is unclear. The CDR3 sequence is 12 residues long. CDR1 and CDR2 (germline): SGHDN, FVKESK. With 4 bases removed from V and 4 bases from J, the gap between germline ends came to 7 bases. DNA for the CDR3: TGTGCCAGCAGCCCCCACGGCTATGGCTACACCTTC. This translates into CASSPHGYGYTF.

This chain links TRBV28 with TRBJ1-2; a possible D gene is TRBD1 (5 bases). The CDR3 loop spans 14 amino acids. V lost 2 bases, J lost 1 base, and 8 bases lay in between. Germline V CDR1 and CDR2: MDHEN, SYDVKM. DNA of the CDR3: TGTGCCAGCAGTTTAGGGCAGGGTAACTATGGCTACACCTTC. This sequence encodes CASSLGQGNYGYTF.

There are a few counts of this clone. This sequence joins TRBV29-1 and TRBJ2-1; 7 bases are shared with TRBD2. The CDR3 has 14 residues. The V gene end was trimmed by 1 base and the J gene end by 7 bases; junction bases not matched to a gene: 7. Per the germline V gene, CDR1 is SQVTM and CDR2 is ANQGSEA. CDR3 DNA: TGCAGCGTTGAAGCGAGCGGGGTGTGGAATGAGCAGTTCTTC. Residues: CSVEASGVWNEQFF.

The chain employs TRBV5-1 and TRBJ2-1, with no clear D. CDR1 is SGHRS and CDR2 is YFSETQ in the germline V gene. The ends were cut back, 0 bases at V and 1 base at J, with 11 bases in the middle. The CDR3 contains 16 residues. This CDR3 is CASSLVRTQSYNEQFF. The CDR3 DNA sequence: TGCGCCAGCAGCTTGGTTCGAACACAATCCTACAATGAGCAGTTCTTC.

The CDR3 sequence is CASSRMGTGPFGQFF. CDR3 bases: TGTGCCAGCAGCCGAATGGGGACAGGCCCCTTTGGGCAGTTCTTC. V usage is TRBV28 and J usage is TRBJ2-1, with 8 positions matching TRBD1. Germline CDR1 MDHEN, CDR2 SYDVKM. After removal of 6 bases from V and 12 bases from J, the junction contained 16 bases not matched to a gene. The CDR3 sequence is 15 residues long.